This note documents a single TCR beta chain sequence. The entry originates in a study of cytomegalovirus exposure and HLA in healthy donors. This CDR3 is built from 16 residues. Germline V gene data show CDR1 as LNHNV and CDR2 as YYDKDF (reference sequence). The PCR used 60 Vbeta and 13 Jbeta primers. Clones were read by immunoSEQ multiplex PCR, and TCRdb kept only the in-frame ones, dropping some. The repertoire has about 150,000 clones, 60% to 80% of them found once; the top ten carry roughly 14%. The material sequenced was PBMCs. This rearrangement joins TRBV15 to TRBJ2-5, with 10 nucleotides matching TRBD2. TRBJ2-7 matches the DNA end more closely, so the J call is doubtful. The receptor was isolated from a woman in her 40s in good health and CMV-seronegative. The CDR3 region is CATSRRRTSGIYEQYF. The CDR3 DNA reads as TGTGCCACCAGCAGGAGGCGGACTAGCGGAATCTACGAGCAGTACTTC.